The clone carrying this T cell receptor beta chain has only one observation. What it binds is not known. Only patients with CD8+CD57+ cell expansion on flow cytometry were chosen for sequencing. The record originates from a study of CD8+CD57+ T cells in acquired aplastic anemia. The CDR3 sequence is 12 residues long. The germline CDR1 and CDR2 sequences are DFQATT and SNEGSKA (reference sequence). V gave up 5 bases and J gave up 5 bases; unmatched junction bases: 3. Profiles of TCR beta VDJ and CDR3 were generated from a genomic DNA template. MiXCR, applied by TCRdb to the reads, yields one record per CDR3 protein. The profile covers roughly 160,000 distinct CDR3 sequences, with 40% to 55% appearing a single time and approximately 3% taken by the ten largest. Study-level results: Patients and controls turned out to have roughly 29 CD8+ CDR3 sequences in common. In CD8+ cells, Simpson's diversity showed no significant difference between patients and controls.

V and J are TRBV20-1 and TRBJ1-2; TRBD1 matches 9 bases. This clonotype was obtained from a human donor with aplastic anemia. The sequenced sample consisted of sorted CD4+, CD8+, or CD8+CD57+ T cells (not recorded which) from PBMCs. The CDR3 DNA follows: TGCAGTGCTCCGACAGGGGGATATGGCTACACCTTC. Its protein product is CSAPTGGYGYTF.